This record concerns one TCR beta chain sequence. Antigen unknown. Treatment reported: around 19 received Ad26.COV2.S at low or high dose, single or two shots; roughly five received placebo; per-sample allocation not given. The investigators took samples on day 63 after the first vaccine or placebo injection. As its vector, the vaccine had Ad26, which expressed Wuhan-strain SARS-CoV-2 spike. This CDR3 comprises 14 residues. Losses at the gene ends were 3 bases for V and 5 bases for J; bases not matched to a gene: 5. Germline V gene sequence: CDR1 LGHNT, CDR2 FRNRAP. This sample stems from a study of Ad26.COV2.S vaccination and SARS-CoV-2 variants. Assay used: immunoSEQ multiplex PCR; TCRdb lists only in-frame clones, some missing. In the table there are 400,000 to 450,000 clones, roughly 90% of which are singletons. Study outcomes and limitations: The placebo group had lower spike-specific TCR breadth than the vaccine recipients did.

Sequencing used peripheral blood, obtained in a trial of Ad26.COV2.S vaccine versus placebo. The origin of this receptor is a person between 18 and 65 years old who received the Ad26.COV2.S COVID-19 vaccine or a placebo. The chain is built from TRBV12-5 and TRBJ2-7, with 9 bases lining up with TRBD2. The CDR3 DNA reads TGTGCTAGTGGTTTTCGCGGGAGGGGCCACGAGCAGTACTTC. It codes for CASGFRGRGHEQYF.